These 24 T cell receptor beta chains were sequenced from one sample in a study of blood T cells in healthy people across ages. Together with a sample-barcoded 5' primer, a J-beta primer mix was included in a second PCR lasting roughly 7 to 11 cycles. MiXCR, applied by TCRdb to the 5' RACE reads, yields one record per CDR3 protein. Of about 1,800,000 distinct CDR3 sequences listed, about 30% are singletons. The specimen was blood. The receptors come from a woman in her 30s in good health.

The chain uses TRBV30 and TRBJ2-1; 10 bases line up with TRBD2. Trimming removed 0 bases from V and 9 bases from J; junction bases left unmatched: 8. Germline assignment: CDR1 GTSNPN and CDR2 SVGIG (reference sequence). The CDR3 covers 15 residues. The CDR3 nucleotides read TGTGCCTGGAGTGTGGGGCTAGCGGGAGCGGGTGAGCAGTTCTTC. Protein: CAWSVGLAGAGEQFF.

This clonotype was observed a handful of times. This chain links TRBV15 with TRBJ2-1, with 8 bases aligning to TRBD1. V dropped 4 bases and J dropped 10; count of bases not matched to a gene: 9. Germline V gives CDR1 LNHNV, CDR2 YYDKDF (reference sequence). CDR3 length equals 14 residues. The CDR3 sequence is CATSTWTGRKEQFF. The CDR3 coding sequence is TGTGCCACCAGCACTTGGACAGGGAGGAAGGAGCAGTTCTTC.

The V and J genes are TRBV12-3 or TRBV12-4 and TRBJ1-2, with TRBD1 identical over 7 bases. CDR3 length: 14 amino acids. J gave up 5 bases and V 6 bases, and 9 bases lay outside the gene matches. CDR3 residues: CASSQQGSRYGYTF. Written as DNA, the CDR3 is TGTGCCAGCAGCCAACAGGGGAGTCGGTATGGCTACACCTTC.

The chain is built from TRBV11-2 and TRBJ2-4; 9 bases align to TRBD1. The V gene's germline CDR1 is SGHAT and CDR2 FQNNGV. With 0 bases clipped from V and 15 bases from J, the junction kept 12 bases outside the gene matches. The CDR3 is made up of 15 amino acids. The chain's CDR3 is CASSLEGGQGNERYF. CDR3 nucleotides: TGTGCCAGCAGCTTAGAGGGAGGACAGGGGAACGAGCGGTACTTC.

This clonotype showed up many times. The chain recombines TRBV15 with TRBJ2-5; 7 nucleotides match TRBD1. This CDR3 has 14 amino acids. V lost 4 bases and J lost 1; bases outside the gene matches: 3. Germline V CDR1 and CDR2: LNHNV, YYDKDF (reference sequence). CDR3 DNA: TGTGCCACCAGCAATCGACAGGGCCAAGAGACCCAGTACTTC. Protein: CATSNRQGQETQYF.

Points on this clonotype: One base away lies a much larger clone, so this may be a sequencing read error. This chain links TRBV12-3 or TRBV12-4 with TRBJ2-1; 8 nucleotides agree with TRBD1. The CDR3 loop spans 14 amino acids. The V gene end was trimmed by 4 bases and the J gene end by 9 bases; junction bases not matched to a gene: 8. The CDR3 region is CASSSDRVCAEQFF. The CDR3 DNA follows: TGTGCCAGCAGTTCGGACAGGGTGTGCGCTGAGCAGTTCTTC.

This clonotype was found a few times. The chain combines TRBV6-5 with TRBJ2-1, with D uncertain. Germline CDR1 reads MNHEY; CDR2 reads SVGAGI. V lost 8 bases, J lost 9 bases, and 17 bases lay in between. CDR3 length: 13 residues. CDR3 sequence: CASGTTSTGEQFF. The DNA of the CDR3 is TGTGCCAGCGGTACTACCTCGACGGGTGAGCAGTTCTTC.

This rearrangement joins TRBV28 to TRBJ2-7; 7 positions agree with TRBD1. From germline, CDR1 is MDHEN and CDR2 SYDVKM. The V and J ends lost 11 bases and 4 bases, in that order; junction bases with no gene match: 14. The length of the CDR3 is 14 residues. The CDR3 region has the DNA TGTGCCTGCGGCCGGGACAGAGATCCTTACGAGCAGTACTTC. This gives the protein CACGRDRDPYEQYF.

This clonotype was seen only a few times. The chain joins TRBV5-1 to TRBJ2-7; 9 positions match TRBD2. The CDR3 is made up of 15 amino acids. V dropped 0 bases and J dropped 4; count of bases not matched to a gene: 5. Germline-derived CDR1 and CDR2 are SGHRS and YFSETQ. This CDR3 reads CASSLGVLAGYEQYF. CDR3 bases: TGCGCCAGCAGCTTGGGGGTGCTAGCGGGGTACGAGCAGTACTTC.

The sample holds a few counts of this clonotype. V and J are TRBV14 and TRBJ2-4; tentatively, D is TRBD2 (7 bases). The CDR3 length is 14 residues. Trimming removed 8 bases from V and 3 bases from J, with 14 bases in between. The germline V gene has CDR1 SGHDN and CDR2 FVKESK. The CDR3 is CASQGGGDKNIQYF. The CDR3 DNA follows: TGTGCCAGCCAAGGAGGGGGGGACAAAAACATTCAGTACTTC.

J is TRBJ1-6 and V is TRBV9; TRBD1 agrees at 7 bases. V shed 3 bases and J 7 bases; nucleotides not matched to a gene: 7. The CDR3 loop spans 15 amino acids. Germline V CDR1 and CDR2: SGDLS, YYNGEE. The CDR3 nucleotides read TGTGCCAGCAGCGCGACACAGGGGCTGAATTCACCCCTCCACTTT. Its translation: CASSATQGLNSPLHF.

The chain links TRBV12-3 or TRBV12-4 to TRBJ1-1; no firm D call. The CDR3 length is 12 residues. The germline V and J ends were trimmed by 6 bases and 7 bases, with 12 bases remaining between them. This chain's CDR3 is CASRSLRVEAFF. The CDR3 DNA sequence: TGTGCCAGCAGGTCATTACGGGTTGAAGCTTTCTTT.

The chain employs TRBV15 and TRBJ2-7; the match to TRBD1 covers 7 bases. The CDR3 is 15 residues long. The germline V gene has CDR1 LNHNV and CDR2 YYDKDF (reference sequence). With V trimmed by 4 bases and J by 6 bases, 12 bases remained unmatched. CDR3 sequence reads: CATSNPGQINSEQYF. The CDR3 DNA sequence: TGTGCCACCAGCAATCCGGGACAGATCAATTCCGAGCAGTACTTC. The full variable domain, with the rest looked up from reference TRBV15 and TRBJ2-7, is DAMVIQNPRYQVTQFGKPVTLSCSQTLNHNVMYWYQQKSSQAPKLLFHYYDKDFNNEADTPDNFQSRRPNTSFCFLDIRSPGLGDTAMYLCATSNPGQINSEQYFGPGTRLTVT.

The CDR3 region has the DNA TGTGCCACCTCAGGCTACCAAGAGACCCAGTACTTC. This sequence encodes CATSGYQETQYF. V is TRBV15 and J is TRBJ2-5, with D unresolved. Germline values: CDR1 LNHNV, CDR2 YYDKDF (reference sequence). CDR3 length: 12 amino acids. The V end lost 8 bases, the J end lost 0 bases, and 7 bases lay between the germline ends.

V gene TRBV2 combines with J gene TRBJ2-1; 7 bases map to TRBD1. CDR3 length equals 15 residues. Trimming cost V 8 bases and J 0 bases; bases outside gene matches: 7. Per the germline V gene, CDR1 is SNHLY and CDR2 is FYNNEI. The DNA for the CDR3 is TGTGCCAGCGACAGGGCCCAAAGCTCCTACAATGAGCAGTTCTTC. It encodes CASDRAQSSYNEQFF.

In DNA form, the CDR3 reads TGTGCCAGCAGCTTAGCGTCCCCTATAGCGGGAGGGTGCTACGAGCAGTACTTC. Translation: CASSLASPIAGGCYEQYF. The chain joins TRBV7-9 to TRBJ2-7; 11 nucleotides agree with TRBD2. Germline-derived CDR1 and CDR2 are SEHNR and FQNEAQ (reference sequence). The CDR3 spans 18 residues. J was trimmed by 3 bases and V by 0 bases; bases with no gene match: 10.

The genes are TRBV4-2 and TRBJ1-5, with no clear D. This CDR3 contains 16 residues. Trimming stripped 8 bases from V and 4 bases from J, with 21 bases between. Germline V gives CDR1 LGHNA, CDR2 YNFKEQ. CDR3 loop: CASSAMQENGNQPQHF. In DNA, the CDR3 is TGTGCCAGCTCCGCCATGCAGGAAAACGGGAATCAGCCCCAGCATTTT.

V and J are TRBV7-9 and TRBJ1-4; D is unresolved. Per the germline V gene, CDR1 is SEHNR and CDR2 is FQNEAQ (reference sequence). V was clipped by 5 bases and J by 7 bases, with 14 bases between them. This CDR3 region has 14 residues. Written as DNA, the CDR3 is TGTGCCAGCAGCCCAGAGGGTATCGGTGAAAAACTGTTTTTT. It translates to CASSPEGIGEKLFF.

This chain links TRBV5-5 with TRBJ1-5; maybe TRBD1 (5 bases). Deletions cut 1 base from V and 2 bases from J, with 7 bases between. This CDR3 is 14 amino acids long. CDR1 and CDR2 (germline): SGHKS, YYEKEE (reference sequence). CDR3 protein: CASSLMGGNQPQHF. As DNA, the CDR3 is TGTGCCAGCAGCTTGATGGGGGGCAATCAGCCCCAGCATTTT.

This clonotype has a handful of counts. This chain links TRBV6-1 with TRBJ1-6; TRBD1 might be the D (5 bases). V was clipped by 11 bases and J by 0 bases, with 23 bases between them. The CDR3 contains 18 residues. The germline V gene has CDR1 MNHNS and CDR2 SASEGT. The CDR3 is CAGIPGPTSSSYNSPLHF. DNA for the CDR3: TGTGCCGGAATTCCGGGACCCACCTCGAGCTCCTATAATTCACCCCTCCACTTT.

V gene TRBV5-4 combines with J gene TRBJ2-1; 11 bases map to TRBD2. The CDR3 covers 14 residues. V lost 4 bases to trimming and J lost 9 bases; unmatched junction nucleotides: 6. CDR1 and CDR2 from the germline V gene are SGHNT and YYREEE (reference sequence). CDR3: CASSAGTSGGEQFF. The CDR3, as DNA: TGTGCCAGCAGCGCCGGGACTAGCGGCGGTGAGCAGTTCTTC.

The V call is TRBV5-1, the J call TRBJ2-1; 13 bases are a match to TRBD2. The CDR3 sequence is 15 residues long. CDR1 and CDR2 from the germline V gene are SGHRS and YFSETQ. With V trimmed by 3 bases and J by 12 bases, 9 bases remained unmatched. The CDR3 here is CASSSTSGGTQVQFF. CDR3 DNA: TGCGCCAGCAGCTCGACTAGCGGGGGGACCCAGGTGCAGTTCTTC.

This clonotype was detected a few times. The gene calls are TRBV20-1 and TRBJ2-1; 12 nucleotides agree with TRBD2. The germline CDR1 and CDR2 sequences are DFQATT and SNEGSKA (reference sequence). Trimming took 4 bases from V and 5 from J; bases not matched to a gene: 9. This CDR3 has 16 residues. CDR3 sequence: CSAIGTSGYRDNEQFF. In nucleotides, the CDR3 is TGCAGTGCTATAGGGACTAGCGGGTACCGAGACAATGAGCAGTTCTTC.

This clonotype has a handful of counts. The chain is built from TRBV4-3 and TRBJ2-4; TRBD2 aligns across 7 bases. The CDR3 covers 15 residues. Germline loops: CDR1 LGHNA, CDR2 YSLEER. With V trimmed by 0 bases and J by 7 bases, 6 bases remained unmatched. CDR3: CASSQDKGEGNIQYF. The CDR3 DNA is TGCGCCAGCAGCCAAGATAAAGGGGAGGGGAACATTCAGTACTTC.